The 32 T cell receptor beta chains given below trace back to one sample, sequenced in a study. TCRdb fed the RT-PCR reads into MiXCR, producing one record per CDR3 protein. The sample includes about 680,000 distinct CDR3 sequences, approximately 15% of them seen just once. Sample: memory CD4+ T cells from blood. These receptors were taken from a female donor in good health, serving as a healthy control.

This clonotype was counted between two and nine times. The J gene is TRBJ1-1, the V gene TRBV9; 9 bases match TRBD1. Germline CDR1 reads SGDLS; CDR2 reads YYNGEE. CDR3 size: 16 residues. V lost 0 bases to trimming and J lost 6 bases; unmatched junction nucleotides: 9. In DNA form, the CDR3 reads TGTGCCAGCAGCGTAGGAGACAGGGGGTTAGTTGCTGAAGCTTTCTTT. This gives the protein CASSVGDRGLVAEAFF.

This clonotype has a count of ten or more. The CDR3 loop is CAIKGSNQPQHF. The CDR3 DNA sequence: TGTGCCATCAAGGGCAGCAATCAGCCCCAGCATTTT. The rearrangement joins TRBV10-3 to TRBJ1-5, with D unclear. Germline loops: CDR1 ENHRY, CDR2 SYGVKD. The CDR3 is 12 residues long. V dropped 7 bases and J dropped 1 base, with 5 bases sitting between them.

This clonotype was recorded many times. This chain joins TRBV20-1 and TRBJ2-3, with 7 bases identical to TRBD1. V trimming: 5 bases; J trimming: 2 bases; junction bases outside the gene matches: 4. Germline V gene data show CDR1 as DFQATT and CDR2 as SNEGSKA (reference sequence). This CDR3 has 13 residues. The CDR3, as DNA: TGCAGTGCTCGGCAGGGGGTCACAGATACGCAGTATTTT. It specifies CSARQGVTDTQYF.

The CDR3 bases are TGTGCCAGCAGTTCTACCCCAGCGGGGACTTATTATACGCAGTATTTT. Its translation is CASSSTPAGTYYTQYF. This rearrangement joins TRBV12-3 or TRBV12-4 to TRBJ2-3; 7 nucleotides agree with TRBD2. The CDR3 spans 16 residues. Trimming at V came to 4 bases and at J to 7 bases, leaving 14 bases not matched to a gene.

This clonotype showed up just a few times. This rearrangement joins TRBV20-1 to TRBJ2-1; 8 bases agree with TRBD1. Germline V CDR1 and CDR2: DFQATT, SNEGSKA (reference sequence). CDR3 size: 15 residues. The V and J ends lost 2 bases and 3 bases, in that order; junction bases with no gene match: 6. CDR3 bases: TGCAGTGCTAGACAAACAGGGGGAAACTACAATGAGCAGTTCTTC. Translating it yields CSARQTGGNYNEQFF.

DNA of the CDR3: TGTGCCAGCATATCCCCACCGGGACAGGCCTACGAGCAGTACTTC. Amino acid sequence: CASISPPGQAYEQYF. The chain is built from TRBV6-2 or TRBV6-3 and TRBJ2-7; TRBD1 matches at 8 bases. Germline assignment: CDR1 MNHEY and CDR2 SVGEGT. J was trimmed by 2 bases and V by 7 bases; bases with no gene match: 10. This CDR3 contains 15 residues.

V usage is TRBV6-5 and J usage is TRBJ1-1; TRBD1 is a possible D gene (5 bases). The V gene lost 0 bases and the J gene lost 1 base, with 12 bases spanning the gap. The CDR3 contains 16 residues. In germline, CDR1 is MNHEY, CDR2 SVGAGI. CDR3 amino acids: CASSYSNRYTNTEAFF. The CDR3 region has the DNA TGTGCCAGCAGTTACTCGAACAGGTATACGAACACTGAAGCTTTCTTT.

This clonotype occurred a few times. The chain couples TRBV10-2 to TRBJ2-1; 11 nucleotides line up with TRBD2. This CDR3 is built from 15 residues. Germline-derived CDR1 and CDR2 are WSHSY and SAAADI. J was trimmed by 8 bases and V by 6 bases; bases with no gene match: 9. The CDR3 bases are TGCGCCAGCAGGAGACTAGCGGGAAATAGCTATGAGCAGTTCTTC. Amino acid sequence: CASRRLAGNSYEQFF.

At least ten counts were recorded for this clonotype. V gene TRBV6-5 combines with J gene TRBJ1-1; D is possibly TRBD1 (5 bases). Trimming pared 7 bases from V and 0 bases from J, leaving 12 bases between. The germline CDR1 and CDR2 sequences are MNHEY and SVGAGI. The CDR3 totals 14 residues. Here the CDR3 reads CASTRDSLNTEAFF. The CDR3, as DNA: TGTGCCAGCACCCGTGACAGCCTGAACACTGAAGCTTTCTTT.

This chain's CDR3 is CASSPSPSGGGEADTQYF. The CDR3, as DNA: TGCGCCAGCAGCCCTTCACCGTCAGGGGGGGGCGAGGCAGATACGCAGTATTTT. The chain links TRBV4-3 to TRBJ2-3, with D perhaps assigned TRBD1 or TRBD2 (7 bases each). Germline assignment: CDR1 LGHNA and CDR2 YSLEER. The CDR3 spans 18 residues. V was cut by 4 bases and J by 4 bases, with 24 bases left in between.

This clonotype has a handful of counts. The chain carries TRBV5-8 and TRBJ2-1; 7 nucleotides line up with TRBD1. With 0 bases clipped from V and 4 bases from J, the junction kept 7 bases outside the gene matches. The CDR3 length is 16 residues. Germline V CDR1 and CDR2: SGHTS, YDEGEE. Here the CDR3 DNA reads TGTGCCAGCAGCTTGGCCCGGGACAGCCGGTACAATGAGCAGTTCTTC. This codes for CASSLARDSRYNEQFF.

This clonotype was counted only a few times. The chain joins TRBV6-1 to TRBJ2-7; TRBD1 matches at 8 bases. With V trimmed by 4 bases and J by 4 bases, 6 bases remained unmatched. The CDR3 loop spans 14 amino acids. Germline CDR1 and CDR2: MNHNS and SASEGT. CDR3 in amino acids: CASSGRQGAYEQYF. CDR3 in DNA: TGTGCCAGCAGTGGGAGGCAGGGGGCTTACGAGCAGTACTTC.

This clonotype was detected ten times or more. V is TRBV27 and J is TRBJ2-7; D may correspond to TRBD1 or TRBD2 (8 bases each). This CDR3 comprises 15 residues. The germline gives CDR1 MNHEY, CDR2 SMNVEV (reference sequence). Trimming took 6 bases from V and 1 from J, leaving 16 bases between them. The CDR3, as DNA: TGTGCCAGCAGCCGCGGGAGGACAGGGTCCTACGAGCAGTACTTC. Translation gives CASSRGRTGSYEQYF.

This clonotype came up many times. This chain joins TRBV5-1 and TRBJ2-4, with 8 bases aligning to TRBD1. Germline CDR1 is SGHRS and CDR2 is YFSETQ. V shed 1 base, J shed 6 bases, and the junction held 12 bases outside the gene matches. The CDR3 is 17 amino acids. The CDR3 loop reads CASSLRAQGAGGNIQYF. Here the CDR3 DNA reads TGCGCCAGCAGCTTGCGAGCGCAGGGGGCTGGTGGAAACATTCAGTACTTC.

The V and J genes are TRBV6-5 and TRBJ1-2, with a possible D match to TRBD1 (5 bases). Between the trimmed V and J ends, which lost 2 bases and 8 bases, there was a span of 9 bases. The CDR3 is made up of 12 amino acids. CDR1 is MNHEY and CDR2 is SVGAGI in the germline V gene. CDR3 sequence: CASSYKGRGYTF. DNA for the CDR3: TGTGCCAGCAGTTACAAGGGGAGGGGCTACACCTTC.

V and J are TRBV5-1 and TRBJ2-1; D might be TRBD1 (5 bases). V was trimmed by 4 bases and J by 0 bases, leaving 11 bases between them. CDR1 and CDR2 (germline): SGHRS, YFSETQ. This CDR3 comprises 15 residues. CDR3 sequence reads: CASSQTGPSYNEQFF. For the CDR3, the DNA is TGCGCCAGCAGCCAAACAGGCCCCTCCTACAATGAGCAGTTCTTC.

The chain carries TRBV7-9 and TRBJ1-1; the D gene is possibly TRBD1 (6 bases). CDR3 size: 14 residues. V was pared by 5 bases and J by 5 bases, with 15 bases between. CDR1 SEHNR and CDR2 FQNEAQ come from the germline V gene (reference sequence). The CDR3 reads CASSRTRGTTEAFF. The CDR3 DNA follows: TGTGCCAGCAGCCGGACAAGGGGGACGACTGAAGCTTTCTTT.

The rearrangement links TRBV6-6 to TRBJ2-1; 14 bases are shared with TRBD2. CDR3 length equals 14 residues. Germline CDR1 reads MNHNY; CDR2 reads SVGAGI (reference sequence). The V segment lost 10 bases and the J segment 8 bases; nucleotides outside the gene matches: 7. The CDR3 sequence: CATGGLAGADEQFF. CDR3 nucleotide sequence: TGTGCCACGGGGGGACTAGCGGGAGCTGATGAGCAGTTCTTC.

The table lists this clonotype with a few counts. V is TRBV30 and J is TRBJ2-1; the match to TRBD1 covers 9 bases. This CDR3 comprises 13 residues. CDR1 is GTSNPN and CDR2 is SVGIG in the germline V gene (reference sequence). CDR3: CARSWTGDNEQFF. The CDR3 DNA follows: TGTGCTCGCAGTTGGACAGGGGACAATGAGCAGTTCTTC.

The chain uses TRBV3-1 and TRBJ2-3; the match to TRBD2 covers 7 bases. V gave up 4 bases and J gave up 4 bases; unmatched junction bases: 14. CDR1 LGHDT and CDR2 YNNKEL come from the germline V gene (reference sequence). The CDR3 is made up of 17 amino acids. Here the CDR3 reads CASSRIWGGGISDTQYF. The CDR3 DNA is TGTGCCAGCAGCCGAATTTGGGGGGGGGGTATCTCAGATACGCAGTATTTT.

Points on this clonotype: A much larger clone lies one base from this, so it may be a read error. The V and J genes are TRBV7-9 and TRBJ1-5; D gene unclear. V gave up 0 bases and J gave up 3 bases, with 9 bases separating them. The germline V gene has CDR1 SEHNR and CDR2 FQNEAQ (reference sequence). This CDR3 spans 15 amino acids. CDR3 nucleotide sequence: TGTGCCAGCAGCTTAGCTACAGAGATCAATCAGCCCCAGCATTTT. It codes for CASSLATEINQPQHF. Drawing the rest from reference TRBV7-9 and TRBJ1-5, the complete variable domain is DTGVSQNPRHKITKRGQNVTFRCDPISEHNRLYWYRQTLGQGPEFLTYFQNEAQLEKSRLLSDRFSAERPKGSFSTLEIQRTEQGDSAMYLCASSLATEINQPQHFGDGTRLSIL.

Only a few counts were recorded for this clonotype. This rearrangement joins TRBV2 to TRBJ2-7; the D gene is possibly TRBD2 (5 bases). V was cut by 0 bases and J by 6 bases, with 9 bases left in between. The CDR3 contains 13 residues. Germline V gene sequence: CDR1 SNHLY, CDR2 FYNNEI. The CDR3 is CASSEARGSEQYF. CDR3 DNA sequence: TGTGCCAGCAGTGAAGCGCGAGGGAGCGAGCAGTACTTC.

This clonotype was seen many times. This chain links TRBV20-1 with TRBJ2-1; 10 bases match TRBD2. V lost 3 bases and J lost 4; bases outside the gene matches: 9. Germline CDR1 reads DFQATT; CDR2 reads SNEGSKA (reference sequence). The CDR3 is made up of 16 amino acids. CDR3 DNA sequence: TGCAGTGCTAGGGGCGGACTAGCGGAAGCATACAATGAGCAGTTCTTC. As protein: CSARGGLAEAYNEQFF.

This clonotype was seen only a few times. The chain is built from TRBV12-3 or TRBV12-4 and TRBJ2-7, with 10 nucleotides matching TRBD2. Trimming cost V 5 bases and J 0 bases; bases outside gene matches: 16. The CDR3 contains 19 residues. As DNA, the CDR3 is TGTGCCAGCAGTCCGAGGGGGCTAGCGGGAGACCCGTTCTCCTACGAGCAGTACTTC. Translating gives CASSPRGLAGDPFSYEQYF.

This clonotype was found a few times. The chain links TRBV24-1 to TRBJ2-1; the D is unclear. Germline assignment: CDR1 KGHDR and CDR2 SFDVKD. The CDR3 runs 15 residues. Trimming cost V 0 bases and J 6 bases, with 11 bases left between them. As DNA, the CDR3 is TGTGCCACCAGTGATTTGCAAAAGGGTGGCAATGAGCAGTTCTTC. Residues: CATSDLQKGGNEQFF.

The chain employs TRBV15 and TRBJ2-1, with unresolved D. CDR1 LNHNV and CDR2 YYDKDF come from the germline V gene (reference sequence). Trimming stripped 0 bases from V and 9 bases from J, with 3 bases between. CDR3 length equals 11 residues. CDR3 residues: CATSRDTEQFF. The DNA of the CDR3 is TGTGCCACCAGCAGAGATACTGAGCAGTTCTTC.

This clonotype came up a few times. This sequence joins TRBV7-2 and TRBJ2-7, with no clear D. Trimming took 4 bases from V and 3 from J, leaving 10 bases between them. Germline CDR1 is SGHTA and CDR2 is FQGNSA. CDR3 length: 13 amino acids. CDR3 sequence (DNA): TGTGCCAGCAGCTCCCCGGGCTTCTACGAGCAGTACTTC. It codes for CASSSPGFYEQYF.

This clonotype has a count of ten or more. This chain connects TRBV12-3 or TRBV12-4 to TRBJ2-3; TRBD2 might be the D (5 bases). V lost 6 bases to trimming and J lost 1 base, with 17 bases between them. This CDR3 spans 16 amino acids. CDR3 sequence (DNA): TGTGCCAGCAGGGAAACACTAGGGATGGGCACAGATACGCAGTATTTT. It codes for CASRETLGMGTDTQYF.

V gene TRBV4-2 combines with J gene TRBJ1-2; 7 bases align to TRBD1. V lost 2 bases and J lost 5; bases outside the gene matches: 5. Germline V gene lookup returns CDR1 LGHNA and CDR2 YNFKEQ. The CDR3 runs 14 residues. CDR3 nucleotide sequence: TGTGCCAGCAGCCAACTACGACAGGGTTATGGCTACACCTTC. It translates to CASSQLRQGYGYTF.

This clonotype was detected ten times or more. The rearrangement links TRBV5-1 to TRBJ1-5, with a weak D call TRBD1 (5 bases). The germline V gene has CDR1 SGHRS and CDR2 YFSETQ. The CDR3 is 15 residues long. Between the trimmed V and J ends, which lost 3 bases and 3 bases, there was a span of 13 bases. The CDR3 sequence: CASSSGGGINQPQHF. The CDR3 coding sequence is TGCGCCAGCAGCTCCGGGGGGGGTATCAATCAGCCCCAGCATTTT.

There are a few counts of this clonotype. The chain employs TRBV28 and TRBJ2-1; D not certain. Trimming stripped 7 bases from V and 2 bases from J, with 6 bases between. Germline lookup yields CDR1 MDHEN and CDR2 SYDVKM. The length of the CDR3 is 12 residues. As DNA, the CDR3 is TGTGCCAGCACGACCACCTACAATGAGCAGTTCTTC. It encodes CASTTTYNEQFF.

For this clonotype: The junction and the germline gene differ at one end; a read error may be behind it. CDR3 sequence: CASSLREPRADF. The CDR3 DNA reads as TGTGCCAGCAGCCTAAGGGAGCCCCGTGCCGACTTC. V is TRBV7-2 and J is TRBJ2-5; the D gene is possibly TRBD2 (5 bases). Germline V gene data show CDR1 as SGHTA and CDR2 as FQGNSA. The CDR3 is 12 amino acids.